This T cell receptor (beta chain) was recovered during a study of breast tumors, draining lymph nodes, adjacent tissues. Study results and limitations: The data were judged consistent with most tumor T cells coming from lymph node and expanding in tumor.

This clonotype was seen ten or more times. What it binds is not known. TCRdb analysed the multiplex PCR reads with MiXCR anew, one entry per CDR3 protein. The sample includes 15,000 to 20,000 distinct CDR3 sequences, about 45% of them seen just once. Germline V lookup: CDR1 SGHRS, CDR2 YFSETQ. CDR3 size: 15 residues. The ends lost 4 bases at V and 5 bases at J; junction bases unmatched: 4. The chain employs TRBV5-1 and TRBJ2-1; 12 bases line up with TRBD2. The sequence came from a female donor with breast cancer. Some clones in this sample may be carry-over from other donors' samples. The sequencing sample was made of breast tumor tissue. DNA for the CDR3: TGCGCCAGCAGCCCGGGACTAGCGGGCCACAATGAGCAGTTCTTC. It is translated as CASSPGLAGHNEQFF.